These T cell receptor beta chains were read from a single sample in a study of T cell responses to AZD1222 COVID-19 vaccine. Libraries were prepared by immunoSEQ multiplex PCR; TCRdb keeps only in-frame clonotypes and omits some of them. The data hold 95,000 to 100,000 clones, with about 90% observed a single time. The starting material was peripheral blood, obtained 28 days after the second AZD1222 dose. The receptors here all came from an adult who received the AZD1222 COVID-19 vaccine. Both conserved end residues are part of each CDR3. Fields, in order: D gene, clone size, J gene, V gene, CDR3 DNA, CDR3 protein. A D gene is named only where the DNA matches it firmly. Clone size is stated in some rows and not others, as once, few, many or a class when expanded.

D: TRBD1; size: .; J: TRBJ1-1; V: TRBV6-1; DNA: TGTGCCAGCAGTGAAACAGGGGCAGGGTTAACTGAAGCTTTCTTT; CDR3: CASSETGAGLTEAFF
D: .; size: .; J: TRBJ1-6; V: TRBV15; DNA: TGTGCCACCAGGTCGGGAGGGACTTCCCTTGGGCCCCTCCACTTT; CDR3: CATRSGGTSLGPLHF
D: .; size: .; J: TRBJ1-6; V: TRBV5-1; DNA: TGCGCCAGCAGACGGGAGTCGGGCGCACCCCTCCACTTT; CDR3: CASRRESGAPLHF
D: .; size: once; J: TRBJ2-1; V: TRBV2; DNA: TGTGCCAGCAGTGAAGGCGCAGGGCTTCTGTTCTTC; CDR3: CASSEGAGLLFF
D: .; size: once; J: TRBJ1-2; V: TRBV18; DNA: TGTGCCAGCTCGCCAAAACCGGAGGCTGGCTACACCTTC; CDR3: CASSPKPEAGYTF
D: .; size: .; J: TRBJ1-1; V: TRBV7-9; DNA: TGTGCCAGCAGCTTAGGTGGGGGTTGGGATGAAGCTTTCTTT; CDR3: CASSLGGGWDEAFF
D: TRBD1; size: few; J: TRBJ2-2; V: TRBV5-1; DNA: TGCGCCAGCAGATCTCCGGGACAGGGATACACCGGGGAGCTGTTTTTT; CDR3: CASRSPGQGYTGELFF
D: TRBD1; size: .; J: TRBJ2-3; V: TRBV6-5; DNA: TGTGCCAGCTGTCGGGACAGCCATAGCACAGATACGCAGTATTTT; CDR3: CASCRDSHSTDTQYF
D: TRBD1; size: .; J: TRBJ1-2; V: TRBV5-6; DNA: TGTGCCAGCAGCTCGCAGGGGGCGGACTATGGCTACACCTTC; CDR3: CASSSQGADYGYTF
D: .; size: .; J: TRBJ2-7; V: TRBV2; DNA: TGTGCCAGCAGTGAAGGGACGGGTGGGACCTACGAGCAGTACTTC; CDR3: CASSEGTGGTYEQYF
D: TRBD2; size: few; J: TRBJ2-1; V: TRBV2; DNA: TGTGCCAGCAGGGGAAGACTAGCGGGAGCCCAAACTACCTACAATGAGCAGTTCTTC; CDR3: CASRGRLAGAQTTYNEQFF
D: TRBD1; size: once; J: TRBJ2-5; V: TRBV20-1; DNA: TGCAGTGCTAGTAGACAGGGGGAGACCCAGTACTTC; CDR3: CSASRQGETQYF
D: TRBD1; size: .; J: TRBJ1-1; V: TRBV9; DNA: TGTGCCAGCAGCGTAGTGAACAGGGGGCTTACTGAAGCTTTCTTT; CDR3: CASSVVNRGLTEAFF
D: TRBD1; size: .; J: TRBJ1-6; V: TRBV30; DNA: TGTGCCTGGAGGGACAGGGTCTATTCACCCCTCCACTTT; CDR3: CAWRDRVYSPLHF
D: .; size: .; J: TRBJ1-5; V: TRBV7-2; DNA: TGTGCCAGCAGCTTAGCGGGGGCGCAGGGCAATCAGCCCCAGCATTTT; CDR3: CASSLAGAQGNQPQHF
D: TRBD2; size: .; J: TRBJ2-7; V: TRBV2; DNA: TGTGCCAGCAGGACTAGCGCCGCCTACGAGCAGTACTTC; CDR3: CASRTSAAYEQYF
D: .; size: .; J: TRBJ2-7; V: TRBV19; DNA: TGTGCCAGTAGCCACGGCCCGCCCTACGAGCAGTACTTC; CDR3: CASSHGPPYEQYF
D: .; size: .; J: TRBJ2-2; V: TRBV9; DNA: TGTGCCAGCAGCGTAGCGGCCAACACCGGGGAGCTGTTTTTT; CDR3: CASSVAANTGELFF
D: .; size: once; J: TRBJ1-4; V: TRBV27; DNA: TGTGCCAGCAGTTTATCTACTAATGAAAAACTGTTTTTT; CDR3: CASSLSTNEKLFF
D: TRBD1; size: .; J: TRBJ1-5; V: TRBV27; DNA: TGTGCCAGCAGTTTAGACAGGGCGAGCAATCAGCCCCAGCATTTT; CDR3: CASSLDRASNQPQHF
D: .; size: .; J: TRBJ1-4; V: TRBV27; DNA: TGTGCCAGCAAACTTATAGGGGACAATGAAAAACTGTTTTTT; CDR3: CASKLIGDNEKLFF
D: TRBD1; size: .; J: TRBJ2-7; V: TRBV24-1; DNA: TGTGCCACCAGTGATTTTACCGGGACAGGGTGCGAGCAGTACTTC; CDR3: CATSDFTGTGCEQYF
D: TRBD1; size: few; J: TRBJ1-3; V: TRBV4-1; DNA: TGCGCCAGCAGCCTTACCCCCGGGACAGCCCCTGGAAACACCATATATTTT; CDR3: CASSLTPGTAPGNTIYF
D: TRBD1; size: .; J: TRBJ2-3; V: TRBV6-2/TRBV6-3; DNA: TGTGCCAGCAGTTACCCGTCGGACAGGGAGGCCACAGATACGCAGTATTTT; CDR3: CASSYPSDREATDTQYF
D: TRBD1; size: .; J: TRBJ2-1; V: TRBV2; DNA: TGTGCCAGCAACCGGGACAGGGGGGATGAGCAGTTCTTC; CDR3: CASNRDRGDEQFF
D: .; size: .; J: TRBJ2-7; V: TRBV11-1; DNA: TGTGCCAGCAGCTTGGGTGGGAAACTCCACGAGCAGTACTTC; CDR3: CASSLGGKLHEQYF
D: .; size: few; J: TRBJ2-7; V: TRBV5-1; DNA: TGCGCCAGCAGCGTGGACGGCTACGAGCAGTACTTC; CDR3: CASSVDGYEQYF
D: .; size: once; J: TRBJ1-5; V: TRBV9; DNA: TGTGCCAGCAGCGTAGGGATCAGGGATCAGCCCCAGCATTTT; CDR3: CASSVGIRDQPQHF
D: .; size: few; J: TRBJ1-6; V: TRBV7-8; DNA: TGTGCCAGCAGCTTAGGTCCGGACGGATTCGATTCACCCCTCCACTTT; CDR3: CASSLGPDGFDSPLHF
D: TRBD1; size: .; J: TRBJ1-1; V: TRBV7-2; DNA: TGTGCCAGCAGCTTCGGCCCGACAGGGTCTGCTTTCTTT; CDR3: CASSFGPTGSAFF
D: .; size: once; J: TRBJ1-2; V: TRBV25-1; DNA: TGTGCCACCGCAGCCTCCCCCACGGCTAACTATGGCTACACCTTC; CDR3: CATAASPTANYGYTF
D: .; size: .; J: TRBJ2-2; V: TRBV7-3; DNA: TGTGCCAGCAGCTTAATCGGGCAGATATTCACCGGGGAGCTGTTTTTT; CDR3: CASSLIGQIFTGELFF